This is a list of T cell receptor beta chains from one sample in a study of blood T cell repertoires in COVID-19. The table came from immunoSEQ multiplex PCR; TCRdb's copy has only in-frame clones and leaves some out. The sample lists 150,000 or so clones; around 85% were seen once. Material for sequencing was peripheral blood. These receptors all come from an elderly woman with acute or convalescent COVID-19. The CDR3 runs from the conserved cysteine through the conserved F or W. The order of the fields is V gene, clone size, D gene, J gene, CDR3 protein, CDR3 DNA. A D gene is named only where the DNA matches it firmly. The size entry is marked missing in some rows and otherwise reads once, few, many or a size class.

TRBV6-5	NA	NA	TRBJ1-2	CATSGARSINYGYTF	TGTGCCACCTCCGGTGCCCGTTCAATTAACTATGGCTACACCTTC
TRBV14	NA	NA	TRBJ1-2	CASSLDSWSYTF	TGTGCCAGCAGCTTGGACAGTTGGAGCTACACCTTC
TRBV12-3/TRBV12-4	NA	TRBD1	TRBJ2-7	CASRTGTGYEQYF	TGTGCCAGCAGAACCGGGACAGGCTACGAGCAGTACTTC
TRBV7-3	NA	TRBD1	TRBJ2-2	CASSLDRVTGELFF	TGTGCCAGCAGTTTAGACAGGGTCACCGGGGAGCTGTTTTTT
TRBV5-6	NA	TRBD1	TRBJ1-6	CASSPGQGLSSPLHF	TGTGCCAGCAGTCCCGGACAGGGGTTGAGCTCACCCCTCCACTTT
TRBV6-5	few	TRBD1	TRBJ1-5	CATRQGPNQPQHF	TGTGCCACCCGACAGGGGCCCAATCAGCCCCAGCATTTT
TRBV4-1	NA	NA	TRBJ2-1	CASSPFPDGGNGQFF	TGCGCCAGCAGCCCATTCCCGGACGGCGGGAACGGGCAGTTCTTC
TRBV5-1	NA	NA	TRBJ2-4	CASSLVGDGGNIQYF	TGCGCCAGCAGCTTGGTAGGGGACGGGGGAAACATTCAGTACTTC
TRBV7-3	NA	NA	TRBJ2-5	CASAYGRGETQYF	TGTGCCAGCGCGTACGGGCGGGGAGAGACCCAGTACTTC
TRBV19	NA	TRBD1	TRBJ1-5	CASSIGRTGRNQPQHF	TGTGCCAGTAGTATTGGGAGGACAGGGCGGAATCAGCCCCAGCATTTT
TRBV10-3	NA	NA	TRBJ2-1	CAISDTNEQFF	TGTGCCATCAGTGATACAAATGAGCAGTTCTTC
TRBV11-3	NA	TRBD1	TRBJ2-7	CASSLGPDRGGEQYF	TGTGCCAGCAGCTTGGGCCCGGACAGGGGGGGCGAGCAGTACTTC
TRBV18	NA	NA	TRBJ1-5	CASSQTGPNQPQHF	TGTGCCAGCTCACAAACAGGCCCGAATCAGCCCCAGCATTTT
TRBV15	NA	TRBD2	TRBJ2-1	CATSRGATGLAGVRDEQFF	TGTGCCACCAGCAGGGGGGCAACCGGACTAGCGGGGGTAAGAGATGAGCAGTTCTTC
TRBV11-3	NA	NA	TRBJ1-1	CASSFYRRRNTEAFF	TGTGCCAGCAGCTTCTACAGGAGAAGGAACACTGAAGCTTTCTTT
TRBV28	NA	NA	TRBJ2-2	CASSLDISGLAGELFF	TGTGCCAGCAGTTTAGATATCTCAGGGCTGGCCGGGGAGCTGTTTTTT
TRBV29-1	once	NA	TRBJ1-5	CSVRDNFNQPQHF	TGCAGCGTTCGGGACAATTTCAATCAGCCCCAGCATTTT
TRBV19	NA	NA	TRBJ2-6	CASSIRPSQGPGANVLTF	TGTGCCAGTAGTATCCGCCCTTCACAGGGACCTGGGGCCAACGTCCTGACTTTC
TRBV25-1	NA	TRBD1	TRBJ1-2	CASSTGGGVYGYTF	TGTGCCAGCTCGACAGGGGGCGGTGTCTATGGCTACACCTTC
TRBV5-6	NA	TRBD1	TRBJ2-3	CASSFGQGADTQYF	TGTGCCAGCAGCTTCGGACAGGGGGCAGATACGCAGTATTTT
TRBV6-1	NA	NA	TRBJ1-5	CASSDGQQGYNQPQHF	TGTGCCAGCAGTGACGGCCAACAGGGCTACAATCAGCCCCAGCATTTT
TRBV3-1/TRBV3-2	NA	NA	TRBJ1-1	CASSQDSYRERAFF	TGTGCCAGCAGCCAAGATTCTTACAGGGAGCGAGCTTTCTTT
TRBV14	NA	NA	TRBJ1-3	CASSPLTGLSSGNTIYF	TGTGCCAGCAGCCCTTTAACAGGTTTAAGCTCTGGAAACACCATATATTTT
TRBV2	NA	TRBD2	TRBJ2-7	CASTRGGTYEQYF	TGTGCCAGCACTCGGGGGGGAACCTACGAGCAGTACTTC
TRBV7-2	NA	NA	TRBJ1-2	CASRPGGVDYGYTF	TGTGCCAGCAGGCCCGGGGGGGTAGACTATGGCTACACCTTC
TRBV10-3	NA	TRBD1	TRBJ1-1	CAIRGQGSQWTEAFF	TGTGCCATCAGGGGACAGGGGTCCCAGTGGACTGAAGCTTTCTTT
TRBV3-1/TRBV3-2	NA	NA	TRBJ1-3	CASSPSQGGNTIYF	TGTGCCAGCAGCCCGAGCCAGGGTGGAAACACCATATATTTT
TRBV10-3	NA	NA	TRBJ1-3	CAISPGSGNTIYF	TGTGCCATCAGTCCGGGATCCGGAAACACCATATATTTT
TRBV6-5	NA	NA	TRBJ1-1	CASSPRNSRVGAFF	TGTGCCAGCAGCCCCCGAAACTCCCGGGTAGGAGCTTTCTTT
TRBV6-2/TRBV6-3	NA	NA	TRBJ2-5	CASSSRYQETQYF	TGTGCCAGCAGTTCCAGGTACCAAGAGACCCAGTACTTC
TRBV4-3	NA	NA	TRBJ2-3	CASSQDFEGYPDTQYF	TGCGCCAGCAGCCAAGATTTTGAGGGCTACCCAGATACGCAGTATTTT
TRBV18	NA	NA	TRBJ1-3	CASRPDSRPGNTIYF	TGTGCCAGCCGCCCCGACAGCAGGCCTGGAAACACCATATATTTT
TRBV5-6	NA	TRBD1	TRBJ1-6	CASSGGTGDSPLHF	TGTGCCAGCAGCGGTGGGACAGGCGATTCACCCCTCCACTTT
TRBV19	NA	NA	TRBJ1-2	CASSMGTGKYGYTF	TGTGCCAGTAGTATGGGAACAGGGAAGTATGGCTACACCTTC
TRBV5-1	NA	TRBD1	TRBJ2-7	CASRGTGASYEQYF	TGCGCCAGCAGGGGCACAGGGGCCTCCTACGAGCAGTACTTC
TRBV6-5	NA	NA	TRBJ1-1	CASSYPRGQAFF	TGTGCCAGCAGTTACCCCAGAGGCCAAGCTTTCTTT
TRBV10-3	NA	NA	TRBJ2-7	CAISDSYEQYF	TGTGCCATCAGTGATAGCTACGAGCAGTACTTC
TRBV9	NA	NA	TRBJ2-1	CASSLTTGFINEQFF	TGTGCCAGCAGCCTAACGACAGGATTTATCAATGAGCAGTTCTTC
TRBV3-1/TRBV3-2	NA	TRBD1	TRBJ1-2	CASSLGQGIGYTF	TGTGCCAGCAGCCTGGGACAGGGCATTGGCTACACCTTC
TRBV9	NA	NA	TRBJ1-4	CASSPHTWTPDAPSNEKLFF	TGTGCCAGCAGCCCCCACACTTGGACACCCGATGCCCCCTCTAATGAAAAACTGTTTTTT
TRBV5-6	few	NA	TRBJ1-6	CASSPSVEYNSPLHF	TGTGCCAGCAGCCCCTCGGTGGAGTATAATTCACCCCTCCACTTT
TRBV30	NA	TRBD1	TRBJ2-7	CAWRGLDRVQYF	TGTGCCTGGAGGGGCTTAGACAGGGTGCAGTACTTC
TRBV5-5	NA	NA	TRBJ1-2	CASSLEIRGAGYGYTF	TGTGCCAGCAGCTTGGAAATACGGGGGGCGGGTTATGGCTACACCTTC
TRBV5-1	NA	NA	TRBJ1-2	CASSEVVRFIGYTF	TGCGCCAGCAGCGAGGTAGTGAGATTTATAGGCTACACCTTC
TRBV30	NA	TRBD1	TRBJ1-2	CAWSPGTGPFYGYTF	TGTGCCTGGAGTCCCGGGACAGGGCCCTTCTATGGCTACACCTTC
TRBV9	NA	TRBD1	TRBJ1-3	CASNTPGQGGNTIYF	TGTGCCAGCAACACCCCGGGACAGGGTGGAAACACCATATATTTT
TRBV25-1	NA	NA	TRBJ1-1	CASSGRGNTEAFF	TGTGCCAGCAGTGGTAGGGGGAACACTGAAGCTTTCTTT
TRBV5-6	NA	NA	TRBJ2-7	CASSLAGLTGSPSYEQYF	TGTGCCAGCAGCTTGGCTGGCCTTACAGGGAGTCCCTCCTACGAGCAGTACTTC
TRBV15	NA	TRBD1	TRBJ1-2	CATSRGRTGGRGYTF	TGTGCCACCAGCAGAGGTCGGACAGGGGGCCGTGGCTACACCTTC
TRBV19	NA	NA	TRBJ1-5	CASSGQTSNQPQHF	TGTGCCAGTAGTGGACAAACTAGCAATCAGCCCCAGCATTTT